The sequence of this T cell receptor beta chain was determined in a study of blood T cell repertoires in COVID-19. Whole-study context: Whether acute or convalescent, the COVID-19 samples came from the United States, Italy and Spain.

CDR1 and CDR2 (germline): SGHDT, YYEEEE. Trimming stripped 1 base from V and 8 bases from J, with 12 bases between. There are 13 residues in the CDR3. Some clones are missing from TCRdb's copy, which holds only in-frame ones; the method was immunoSEQ multiplex PCR. The table includes around 65,000 clones, 80% to 85% detected once. Sequencing was done on a sample of peripheral blood. The chain employs TRBV5-6 and TRBJ1-2; TRBD1 might be the D (6 bases). The receptor was derived from a man aged 80 or over with acute or convalescent COVID-19. CDR3 nucleotide sequence: TGTGCCAGCAGCTTGTTGTACAGGGAGGGCTACACCTTC. Its protein is CASSLLYREGYTF. Looking up the rest from reference TRBV5-6 and TRBJ1-2 gives the full variable domain: DAGVTQSPTHLIKTRGQQVTLRCSPKSGHDTVSWYQQALGQGPQFIFQYYEEEERQRGNFPDRFSGHQFPNYSSELNVNALLLGDSALYLCASSLLYREGYTFGSGTRLTVV.